The next 13 T cell receptor beta chains were all read from a single sample in a study of CD8+ T cells in alopecia areata. The sorting of pooled cutaneous lymph node cells relied on CD4, CD8alpha, NKG2D, NKG2ACE and other markers. Reverse transcription of extracted RNA yielded cDNA, which provided the sequencing template. Produced via immunoSEQ multiplex PCR; TCRdb's table is partial and in-frame only. The sample was found to contain more than 250,000 clones, and every one recurs. Sequenced: CD4+ T cells sorted from a lymph node. These receptors were taken from a C3H/HeJ mouse with alopecia areata. The strain bears MHC haplotype H2-k.

This clone was counted between two and nine times. Mouse gene names apply. The read falls 4 residues short of the CDR3 end, and the missing part is taken from the germline J gene. This chain joins TRBV1 and TRBJ2-1; 7 bases are shared with TRBD1. CDR1 is NSQYPW and CDR2 is LRSPGD in the germline V gene (reference sequence). This CDR3 region has 14 residues. Germline trimming cut 0 bases from V and 5 bases from J; bases unmatched to any gene: 1. The sequenced CDR3 bases are TGCACCTGCAGTGCAGAAACAGGGGATGCT. Translated, it gives CTCSAETGDA. The CDR3 in full is CTCSAETGDAEQFF.

In its sample, this clone was seen a few times. All gene names here are mouse names. The CDR3 goes on 4 residues after the read ends, and that part is filled in from the germline J gene. The chain is built from TRBV19 and TRBJ2-7; D possibly corresponds to TRBD2 (6 bases). Germline V gene data show CDR1 as FNHDT and CDR2 as SITEND (reference sequence). The CDR3 sequence is 15 residues long. Trimming pared 2 bases from V and 0 bases from J, leaving 12 bases between. The CDR3 protein is CASSMIAGGSYEQYF. CDR3 DNA (partial): TGTGCCAGCAGTATGATAGCGGGGGGCTCCTAT.

This clone was counted between two and nine times. Genes here carry mouse names. The read terminates 4 residues ahead of where the CDR3 ends, so the germline J gene completes it. This chain joins TRBV31 and TRBJ2-7, with 9 bases fitting TRBD2. Germline CDR1 reads GKSSPN; CDR2 reads SITVG. The CDR3 is 12 residues long. This chain's CDR3 is CAWSDWGYEQYF. Partial CDR3 DNA: TGTGCCTGGAGTGACTGGGGGTAT. Complete variable domain (other parts from reference TRBV31 and TRBJ2-7): AQTIHQWPVAEIKAVGSPLSLGCTIKGKSSPNLYWYWQATGGTLQQLFYSITVGQVESVVQLNLSASRPKDDQFILSTEKLLLSHSGFYLCAWSDWGYEQYFGPGTRLTVL.

In its sample, this clone was seen a few times. Genes here carry mouse names. The CDR3 is cut off 4 residues early in the read; its end comes from the germline J gene. The chain is built from TRBV31 and TRBJ1-2; maybe TRBD1 (5 bases). The CDR3 contains 14 residues. Germline V gene data show CDR1 as GKSSPN and CDR2 as SITVG. The germline V and J ends were trimmed by 0 bases and 3 bases, with 11 bases remaining between them. This chain's CDR3 is CAWSLSRADSDYTF. The DNA read from the CDR3 is TGTGCCTGGAGTCTATCCAGGGCGGACTCC. Looking up the rest from reference TRBV31 and TRBJ1-2 gives the full variable domain: AQTIHQWPVAEIKAVGSPLSLGCTIKGKSSPNLYWYWQATGGTLQQLFYSITVGQVESVVQLNLSASRPKDDQFILSTEKLLLSHSGFYLCAWSLSRADSDYTFGSGTRLLVI.

Remarks on this clone: Gene names follow the mouse nomenclature. From the germline J gene comes the end of the CDR3, since the read stops 4 residues before it. The sample holds other DNA sequences that translate to the same CDR3. The V call is TRBV31, the J call TRBJ2-3; 10 bases map to TRBD1. The CDR3 sequence is 15 residues long. V gave up 3 bases and J gave up 3 bases; unmatched junction bases: 6. Germline V gives CDR1 GKSSPN, CDR2 SITVG. The CDR3 is CAWSPGQGSAETLYF. The covered CDR3 bases are TGTGCCTGGAGCCCGGGACAGGGGAGCGCAGAA.

As to this clone: Germline and genes here are mouse. The read stops 4 residues short of the end of the CDR3; the missing end is completed from the germline J gene. The rearrangement uses TRBV19 and TRBJ2-3; 7 bases align to TRBD2. CDR3 length: 13 amino acids. Germline CDR1 FNHDT, CDR2 SITEND (reference sequence). V was clipped by 4 bases and J by 1 base; unmatched bases: 0. The CDR3 bases that were read are TGTGCCAGCAGTGACTGGGGTGCAGAA. This gives the protein CASSDWGAE. The entire CDR3 is CASSDWGAETLYF.

This clone has only a few counts. A much larger clone is a single base away; this may be a read error. The gene names here belong to mouse. Sequencing ends 4 residues short of the CDR3 end; the germline J gene provides the rest. Other DNA sequences of this sample code for an identical CDR3. The V and J genes are TRBV13-1 and TRBJ2-5, with TRBD1 identical over 11 bases. There are 13 residues in the CDR3. The germline gives CDR1 NSHNY, CDR2 SYGAGN. The CDR3 is CASSRDRGDTQYF. CDR3 DNA, as far as it was read: TGTGCCAGCAGTCGGGACAGGGGGGAC.

In this sample, this clone turned up a few times. Any gene name here is a mouse gene name. Read coverage stops 4 residues before the CDR3 terminus; the germline J gene supplies the remainder. Other DNA sequences of this sample code for an identical CDR3. The chain has TRBV5 and TRBJ2-5; tentative D call: TRBD1 (6 bases). This CDR3 has 14 amino acids. Per germline, CDR1 LGHNA and CDR2 YNLKQL (reference sequence). V lost 4 bases and J lost 0, with 8 bases in between. CDR3 in amino acids: CASSPGQNQDTQYF. CDR3 DNA, as far as it was read: TGTGCCAGCAGCCCGGGACAAAACCAAGAC.

The sample holds a few counts of this clone. Any gene name here is a mouse gene name. The sequence runs out 4 residues before the end of the CDR3; the remainder is reconstructed from the germline J gene. The V and J genes are TRBV19 and TRBJ2-2; D perhaps matches TRBD1 (6 bases). Germline V gives CDR1 FNHDT, CDR2 SITEND (reference sequence). Trimming removed 3 bases from V and 4 bases from J, with 10 bases in between. The CDR3 has 14 residues. CDR3 DNA, as far as it was read: TGTGCCAGCAGTAAAGACAGGCCCACCGGG. This gives the protein CASSKDRPTG. In full, the CDR3 reads CASSKDRPTGQLYF.

This clone turned up a few times. Gene names follow the mouse nomenclature. The read terminates 4 residues ahead of where the CDR3 ends, so the germline J gene completes it. The rearrangement joins TRBV19 to TRBJ2-3; weak D call: TRBD2 (6 bases). Trimming took 4 bases from V and 0 from J, leaving 9 bases between them. The CDR3 runs to 14 residues. Germline V CDR1 and CDR2: FNHDT, SITEND (reference sequence). CDR3 in amino acids: CASSWGTSAETLYF. The CDR3 DNA, read in part, is TGTGCCAGCAGTTGGGGGACTAGTGCAGAA.

This clone was counted many times. Gene names and germline refer to mouse. The sequenced fragment ends 4 residues before the CDR3 boundary, so the rest is inferred from the germline J gene. The chain links TRBV17 to TRBJ1-2; D gene unclear. V lost 2 bases and J 0 bases, leaving 7 bases between the germline ends. This CDR3 is built from 14 residues. Germline lookup yields CDR1 MNHDT and CDR2 YYDKIL. CDR3 DNA, as far as it was read: TGTGCTAGCAGTAGACAGGAAGCAAACTCC. Translating gives CASSRQEANS. The whole CDR3 reads CASSRQEANSDYTF.

A few counts support this clone. Gene names are mouse gene names. The read falls 3 residues short of the CDR3 end, and the missing part is taken from the germline J gene. The chain couples TRBV19 to TRBJ1-6; D not resolved. Being an ORF, TRBJ1-6 has a function that is uncertain. Germline lookup yields CDR1 FNHDT and CDR2 SITEND (reference sequence). With 0 bases removed from V and 3 bases from J, the gap between germline ends came to 7 bases. The CDR3 totals 15 residues. The CDR3 spells CASSIAYNYNSPLYF. The part of the CDR3 DNA that was read is TGTGCCAGCAGTATAGCTTACAACTATAATTCGCCC.

Notes on this clone: The gene symbols are mouse symbols. The read stops 4 residues short of the end of the CDR3; the missing end is completed from the germline J gene. The rearrangement links TRBV19 to TRBJ2-7; no reliable D call. CDR3 length: 12 amino acids. The germline V and J ends were trimmed by 2 bases and 3 bases, with 6 bases remaining between them. The germline CDR1 and CDR2 sequences are FNHDT and SITEND (reference sequence). CDR3 residues: CASSMMGYEQYF. CDR3 bases read: TGTGCCAGCAGTATGATGGGCTAT.